Each of the 27 T cell receptor beta chains below was sequenced from the same sample in a study of radiation and T cells in renal cell carcinoma. The method was immunoSEQ multiplex PCR; TCRdb's version includes in-frame clones alone and lacks a portion of them. The data contain about 170,000 clones, approximately 90% of them singletons. Time point given: blood 4 weeks post-SBRT, at nephrectomy. Treatment defined: 15 Gy SBRT to primary tumor, nephrectomy 4 weeks later. The starting material was blood, obtained from a patient whose treatment included radiotherapy and nephrectomy. These receptors were collected from a woman in her forties or fifties with renal cell carcinoma.

The V and J genes are TRBV19 and TRBJ1-5; D unresolved. Germline-derived CDR1 and CDR2 are LNHDA and SQIVND (reference sequence). This CDR3 comprises 16 residues. V was clipped by 3 bases and J by 0 bases, with 12 bases between them. CDR3 bases: TGTGCCAGTAGTATCCCGACTGAGCTTAGCAATCAGCCCCAGCATTTT. It specifies CASSIPTELSNQPQHF.

V gene TRBV6-1 combines with J gene TRBJ1-6; possible D gene TRBD1, 6 bases. This CDR3 comprises 13 residues. In germline, CDR1 is MNHNS, CDR2 SASEGT. The V end lost 8 bases, the J end lost 8 bases, and 13 bases lay between the germline ends. The CDR3: CASSGGIYSPLHF. The CDR3 DNA sequence: TGTGCCAGCTCCGGGGGCATTTATTCACCCCTCCACTTT.

The rearrangement joins TRBV18 to TRBJ1-5, with 8 positions matching TRBD1. In germline, CDR1 is KGHSH, CDR2 LQKENI. Trimming took 3 bases from V and 4 from J; bases not matched to a gene: 5. The CDR3 covers 15 residues. CDR3 sequence: CASSPTDRENQPQHF. The CDR3 nucleotides read TGTGCCAGCTCACCGACGGACAGGGAGAATCAGCCCCAGCATTTT.

J is TRBJ2-5 and V is TRBV5-1; D gene ambiguous. Looked up from germline, CDR1 is SGHRS and CDR2 is YFSETQ. The CDR3 sequence is 14 residues long. Between the trimmed V and J ends, which lost 1 base and 4 bases, there was a span of 11 bases. The CDR3 DNA sequence: TGCGCCAGCAGCTTGTGGGTGAACCGAGAGACCCAGTACTTC. Translating gives CASSLWVNRETQYF.

The chain has TRBV18 and TRBJ2-2; D call uncertain. In germline, CDR1 is KGHSH, CDR2 LQKENI. CDR3 length equals 17 residues. V gave up 6 bases and J gave up 1 base, with 18 bases separating them. CDR3 in amino acids: CASSEFPLTGNTGELFF. CDR3 bases: TGTGCCAGCTCGGAATTTCCCCTAACGGGGAACACCGGGGAGCTGTTTTTT. The full variable domain, rest sourced from reference TRBV18 and TRBJ2-2, is NAGVMQNPRHLVRRRGQEARLRCSPMKGHSHVYWYRQLPEEGLKFMVYLQKENIIDESGMPKERFSAEFPKEGPSILRIQQVVRGDSAAYFCASSEFPLTGNTGELFFGEGSRLTVL.

The genes are TRBV19 and TRBJ1-1, with a possible D match to TRBD1 (5 bases). Germline-derived CDR1 and CDR2 are LNHDA and SQIVND (reference sequence). V was trimmed by 7 bases and J by 5 bases, leaving 14 bases between them. This CDR3 contains 13 residues. The CDR3: CASISLGGTEAFF. The CDR3, as DNA: TGTGCCAGTATCTCCCTCGGGGGGACTGAAGCTTTCTTT.

This chain uses TRBV6-1 with TRBJ1-1; no reliable D call. The CDR3 is made up of 13 amino acids. Between the trimmed V and J ends, which lost 3 bases and 0 bases, there was a span of 5 bases. Germline CDR1 MNHNS, CDR2 SASEGT. This CDR3 reads CASSDQLNTEAFF. The CDR3 region has the DNA TGTGCCAGCAGTGACCAGCTGAACACTGAAGCTTTCTTT.

This chain links TRBV18 with TRBJ2-1; TRBD1 is a possible D gene (6 bases). Between the trimmed V and J ends, which lost 2 bases and 4 bases, there was a span of 9 bases. The CDR3 loop spans 14 amino acids. In germline, CDR1 is KGHSH, CDR2 LQKENI. DNA for the CDR3: TGTGCCAGCTCACCAGTTACAGGGTACAATGAGCAGTTCTTC. Its translation: CASSPVTGYNEQFF.

The CDR3 nucleotides are TGTGCCAGCGAGGGGGTAGGGGGCTACACCTTC. It translates to CASEGVGGYTF. This chain connects TRBV6-1 to TRBJ1-2; TRBD1 might be the D (6 bases). Germline lookup yields CDR1 MNHNS and CDR2 SASEGT. The length of the CDR3 is 11 residues. Trimming removed 8 bases at V and 8 bases at J, with 12 bases between.

The J gene is TRBJ2-7, the V gene TRBV5-4, with a possible D match to TRBD2 (6 bases). CDR1 is SGHNT, CDR2 YYREEE, per germline (reference sequence). The CDR3 contains 15 residues. V lost 4 bases, J lost 0 bases, and 14 bases lay in between. CDR3 sequence (DNA): TGTGCCAGCAGCCCTAGAGACGGGAGCTCCTACGAGCAGTACTTC. Amino acid sequence: CASSPRDGSSYEQYF.

The chain carries TRBV4-3 and TRBJ2-7; maybe TRBD2 (6 bases). This CDR3 comprises 15 residues. V was pared by 4 bases and J by 3 bases, with 16 bases between. The germline V gene has CDR1 LGHNA and CDR2 YSLEER. This chain's CDR3 is CASSPGLDGFYEQYF. As DNA, the CDR3 is TGCGCCAGCAGCCCGGGACTCGACGGGTTCTACGAGCAGTACTTC.

The chain carries TRBV6-6 and TRBJ1-2; maybe TRBD1 (6 bases). The CDR3 contains 14 residues. The germline V gene encodes CDR1 MNHNY and CDR2 SVGAGI (reference sequence). Trimming stripped 2 bases from V and 1 base from J, with 8 bases between. This CDR3 reads CASSYTDSNYGYTF. Written as DNA, the CDR3 is TGTGCCAGCAGTTACACGGACAGTAACTATGGCTACACCTTC.

J is TRBJ2-7 and V is TRBV18; 9 positions match TRBD2. CDR1 is KGHSH and CDR2 is LQKENI in the germline V gene. CDR3 size: 15 residues. The ends lost 3 bases at V and 4 bases at J; junction bases unmatched: 7. The CDR3 nucleotides read TGTGCCAGCTCACCGGGACTAGCAAAATCGTACGAGCAGTACTTC. Amino acid sequence: CASSPGLAKSYEQYF.

The chain combines TRBV9 with TRBJ1-2; TRBD1 might be the D (6 bases). The CDR3 covers 15 residues. V was pared by 4 bases and J by 4 bases, with 17 bases between. Germline V CDR1 and CDR2: SGDLS, YYNGEE. CDR3 DNA: TGTGCCAGCAGCAAGGGGGTGGAGGTACCCTATGGCTACACCTTC. Translating gives CASSKGVEVPYGYTF.

The rearrangement uses TRBV11-2 and TRBJ2-5, with TRBD1 as a possible D gene (5 bases). Trimming cost V 5 bases and J 1 base, with 17 bases left between them. The CDR3 is 16 residues long. Germline V gives CDR1 SGHAT, CDR2 FQNNGV. The CDR3 region has the DNA TGTGCCAGCAGCCCGTTTCAGGGAACCCTCCAAGAGACCCAGTACTTC. It yields the protein CASSPFQGTLQETQYF.

The chain recombines TRBV18 with TRBJ1-3, with 9 bases lining up with TRBD1. The CDR3 totals 15 residues. After removal of 3 bases from V and 2 bases from J, the junction contained 2 bases not matched to a gene. Looked up from germline, CDR1 is KGHSH and CDR2 is LQKENI. The CDR3 sequence is CASSPGTGTGNTIYF. The CDR3 nucleotides read TGTGCCAGCTCACCCGGGACAGGGACTGGAAACACCATATATTTT.

The chain employs TRBV10-3 and TRBJ2-3, with 7 bases fitting TRBD2. This CDR3 is 14 amino acids long. V shed 0 bases, J shed 6 bases, and the junction held 3 bases outside the gene matches. Per the germline V gene, CDR1 is ENHRY and CDR2 is SYGVKD. For the CDR3, the DNA is TGTGCCATCAGTGAGTCGGGAGGGTTGGATACGCAGTATTTT. Amino acid sequence: CAISESGGLDTQYF.

This chain connects TRBV6-6 to TRBJ2-2; 12 nucleotides match TRBD2. CDR1 is MNHNY and CDR2 is SVGAGI in the germline V gene (reference sequence). The CDR3 sequence is 15 residues long. J was trimmed by 4 bases and V by 5 bases; bases with no gene match: 2. CDR3 DNA: TGTGCCAGCAGTAAACTAGCGGGGGGCACCGGGGAGCTGTTTTTT. Its translation is CASSKLAGGTGELFF.

This chain uses TRBV13 with TRBJ2-3; 10 nucleotides align to TRBD2. This CDR3 has 15 residues. CDR1 is PRHDT, CDR2 FYEKMQ, per germline (reference sequence). V lost 5 bases and J lost 4; bases outside the gene matches: 6. CDR3 DNA: TGTGCCAGCAGCCGAAGCGGGGGGGCCGCAGATACGCAGTATTTT. Protein sequence: CASSRSGGAADTQYF. The full variable domain, rest sourced from reference TRBV13 and TRBJ2-3, is AAGVIQSPRHLIKEKRETATLKCYPIPRHDTVYWYQQGPGQDPQFLISFYEKMQSDKGSIPDRFSAQQFSDYHSELNMSSLELGDSALYFCASSRSGGAADTQYFGPGTRLTVL.

This clone has just a few counts. The chain has TRBV4-2 and TRBJ2-7; no definite D call. This CDR3 comprises 14 residues. Germline lookup yields CDR1 LGHNA and CDR2 YNFKEQ. V was trimmed by 1 base and J by 1 base, leaving 8 bases between them. CDR3 loop: CASSQVTTSYEQYF. The CDR3 DNA reads as TGTGCCAGCAGCCAAGTAACCACATCCTACGAGCAGTACTTC.

This clone was seen more than once but under ten times. The V and J genes are TRBV2 and TRBJ1-6, with D possibly matching TRBD1 (6 bases). In germline, CDR1 is SNHLY, CDR2 FYNNEI. V lost 4 bases and J lost 10, with 14 bases in between. The CDR3 is 14 residues long. The CDR3 nucleotides read TGTGCCAGCAGTGCGGGGGACATTGCCTCACCCCTCCACTTT. It translates to CASSAGDIASPLHF. The whole variable domain, remainder taken from reference TRBV2 and TRBJ1-6, is EPEVTQTPSHQVTQMGQEVILRCVPISNHLYFYWYRQILGQKVEFLVSFYNNEISEKSEIFDDQFSVERPDGSNFTLKIRSTKLEDSAMYFCASSAGDIASPLHFGNGTRLTVT.

The V and J genes are TRBV6-5 and TRBJ2-5, with D possibly TRBD1 on 7 matching bases. The germline V and J ends were trimmed by 4 bases and 3 bases, with 15 bases remaining between them. Per the germline V gene, CDR1 is MNHEY and CDR2 is SVGAGI. The CDR3 runs to 15 residues. CDR3 sequence: CASSLTGRIEETQYF. The CDR3 bases are TGTGCCAGCAGTTTGACAGGGAGGATCGAAGAGACCCAGTACTTC.

V usage is TRBV2 and J usage is TRBJ1-1, with 9 nucleotides matching TRBD1. The CDR3 loop spans 15 amino acids. Trimming at V came to 5 bases and at J to 6 bases, leaving 10 bases not matched to a gene. Germline V lookup: CDR1 SNHLY, CDR2 FYNNEI. CDR3 residues: CASSPGQGLRPEAFF. CDR3 nucleotides: TGTGCCAGCAGTCCGGGACAGGGACTAAGGCCTGAAGCTTTCTTT.

The V call is TRBV9, the J call TRBJ1-4; 8 bases map to TRBD1. CDR3 length: 15 residues. Germline CDR1 is SGDLS and CDR2 is YYNGEE. V shed 0 bases, J shed 4 bases, and the junction held 2 bases outside the gene matches. The CDR3 nucleotides are TGTGCCAGCAGCGTAGGCAGGGGGCTTAATGAAAAACTGTTTTTT. Its translation: CASSVGRGLNEKLFF. Full variable domain (outside the CDR3, taken from reference TRBV9 and TRBJ1-4): DSGVTQTPKHLITATGQRVTLRCSPRSGDLSVYWYQQSLDQGLQFLIQYYNGEERAKGNILERFSAQQFPDLHSELNLSSLELGDSALYFCASSVGRGLNEKLFFGSGTQLSVL.

The chain uses TRBV2 and TRBJ2-7; D possibly uses TRBD1 or TRBD2 (6 bases each). V was trimmed by 7 bases and J by 0 bases, leaving 16 bases between them. CDR3 length equals 15 residues. Germline V gene sequence: CDR1 SNHLY, CDR2 FYNNEI. CDR3: CASNDPGGHSYEQYF. The CDR3 nucleotides are TGTGCCAGCAACGACCCCGGGGGACACTCCTACGAGCAGTACTTC.

This chain links TRBV25-1 with TRBJ2-5; D unresolved. In germline, CDR1 is MGHDK, CDR2 SYGVNS. This CDR3 contains 13 residues. V lost 1 base to trimming and J lost 5 bases, with 8 bases between them. CDR3 region: CASSEFSGETQYF. The CDR3 DNA follows: TGTGCCAGCAGTGAATTCAGTGGGGAGACCCAGTACTTC.

This clone appeared a few times. The genes are TRBV19 and TRBJ1-5; D is unclear. CDR1 and CDR2 from the germline V gene are LNHDA and SQIVND (reference sequence). Trimming stripped 4 bases from V and 6 bases from J, with 16 bases between. This CDR3 is built from 15 residues. The CDR3 here is CASSTLTAVGQPQHF. In DNA form, the CDR3 reads TGTGCCAGTAGTACCTTGACCGCGGTGGGTCAGCCCCAGCATTTT.